A single sample gave rise to the 26 T cell receptor beta chains below, sequenced in a study of T cells expressing NK-cell markers. TCRdb reprocessed the 5' RACE reads, keeping one entry per CDR3 protein, no DNA. The sample yields 160,000 or so distinct CDR3 sequences, of which the top ten take up around 18%. Sequenced sample: blood T cells: a sorted CD56 or NKG2C T cell subset, CD4+ or CD8+ T cells, or bulk PBMC T cells (not recorded which). The receptors stem from a woman between 18 and 69 years old in good health.

The chain joins TRBV7-3 to TRBJ2-1; TCRdb lists TRBD2, though no DNA is available to test this call. The CDR3 sequence is 17 residues long. The germline V gene has CDR1 SGHTA and CDR2 FQGTGA. The CDR3 spells CASSPMASGTVYNEQFF.

The chain is built from TRBV15 and TRBJ2-1; absent DNA, TCRdb's TRBD1 call cannot be checked. Germline V CDR1 and CDR2: LNHNV, YYDKDF (reference sequence). The CDR3 is made up of 14 amino acids. This chain's CDR3 is CATSAGATYNEQFF. Variable domain in full (rest from reference TRBV15 and TRBJ2-1): DAMVIQNPRYQVTQFGKPVTLSCSQTLNHNVMYWYQQKSSQAPKLLFHYYDKDFNNEADTPDNFQSRRPNTSFCFLDIRSPGLGDTAMYLCATSAGATYNEQFFGPGTRLTVL.

The chain has TRBV12-3 or TRBV12-4 and TRBJ1-2. This CDR3 is 13 amino acids long. CDR3 amino acids: CASSSPGPRGYTF.

This sequence joins TRBV5-1 and TRBJ2-7; TCRdb lists TRBD1, though no DNA is available to test this call. This CDR3 region has 18 residues. Germline V gene sequence: CDR1 SGHRS, CDR2 YFSETQ. The CDR3 region is CASSLYVRPGEVGYEQYF.

This chain joins TRBV7-3 and TRBJ2-3; TCRdb gives TRBD2 as the D gene, but with no DNA this cannot be confirmed. Germline lookup yields CDR1 SGHTA and CDR2 FQGTGA. CDR3 length: 14 amino acids. The CDR3 here is CASRTSGGTDTQYF.

The rearrangement joins TRBV20-1 to TRBJ2-3; TCRdb designates TRBD2, a call that cannot be tested without DNA. CDR3 length equals 15 residues. CDR1 is DFQATT, CDR2 SNEGSKA, per germline (reference sequence). CDR3 in amino acids: CSAFPPGYPADTQYF.

This chain joins TRBV5-1 and TRBJ2-3; the D call of TRBD2 rests on TCRdb alone, since no DNA is present to check it. The CDR3 runs 17 residues. CDR1 is SGHRS and CDR2 is YFSETQ in the germline V gene. Here the CDR3 reads CASSWGLAEDGTDTQYF.

The V and J genes are TRBV3-1 and TRBJ2-1; TCRdb reports TRBD2, a call that lacks DNA to check it against. Germline V gives CDR1 LGHDT, CDR2 YNNKEL (reference sequence). There are 13 residues in the CDR3. CDR3 sequence: CASSADEGYEQFF.

V usage is TRBV28 and J usage is TRBJ2-3; the TCRdb call, TRBD2, lacks DNA for checking. The CDR3 length is 14 residues. Germline V gene lookup returns CDR1 MDHEN and CDR2 SYDVKM. CDR3 amino acids: CASSLLAGEDTQYF. Complete variable domain (other parts from reference TRBV28 and TRBJ2-3): DVKVTQSSRYLVKRTGEKVFLECVQDMDHENMFWYRQDPGLGLRLIYFSYDVKMKEKGDIPEGYSVSREKKERFSLILESASTNQTSMYLCASSLLAGEDTQYFGPGTRLTVL.

V and J are TRBV5-1 and TRBJ2-1; there is no DNA to check the TCRdb D call of TRBD1. The CDR3 consists of 17 residues. Germline V gives CDR1 SGHRS, CDR2 YFSETQ. The CDR3: CASSLANWTESYNEQFF.

This rearrangement joins TRBV3-1 to TRBJ2-1; as DNA is missing, the TRBD2 call by TCRdb cannot be tested. CDR1 is LGHDT and CDR2 is YNNKEL in the germline V gene (reference sequence). The CDR3 consists of 17 residues. The chain's CDR3 is CASSQDTGTSGINEQFF.

V usage is TRBV1 and J usage is TRBJ2-1; TCRdb reports TRBD2, a call that lacks DNA to check it against. TRBV1 represents a pseudogene. CDR3 length: 17 amino acids. The CDR3 is CTSSQDLLDGSYNEQFF.

This sequence joins TRBV9 and TRBJ1-6. Germline CDR1 is SGDLS and CDR2 is YYNGEE. This CDR3 spans 12 amino acids. The CDR3 spells CASSDASGPLHF. Using reference TRBV9 and TRBJ1-6 for the parts outside the CDR3, the full variable domain is DSGVTQTPKHLITATGQRVTLRCSPRSGDLSVYWYQQSLDQGLQFLIQYYNGEERAKGNILERFSAQQFPDLHSELNLSSLELGDSALYFCASSDASGPLHFGNGTRLTVT.

J is TRBJ2-2 and V is TRBV10-3. This CDR3 is 11 amino acids long. Germline V CDR1 and CDR2: ENHRY, SYGVKD. The CDR3: CAMLRAEELFF.

The CDR3 loop is CASSSESSVALNEQFF. The J gene is TRBJ2-1, the V gene TRBV7-9. Germline V gives CDR1 SEHNR, CDR2 FQNEAQ (reference sequence). The CDR3 totals 16 residues.

This rearrangement joins TRBV6-5 to TRBJ2-7; TCRdb indicates TRBD1, and absent DNA this call remains unverified. CDR1 and CDR2 from the germline V gene are MNHEY and SVGAGI. CDR3 length: 12 amino acids. The CDR3 here is CASIGVPYEQYF.

The chain joins TRBV4-1 to TRBJ2-3; TCRdb's D gene call, TRBD2, goes unchecked for lack of DNA. CDR3 length equals 15 residues. Germline V CDR1 and CDR2: MGHRA, YSYEKL. CDR3 sequence reads: CASSQASGSVDTQYF.

The chain couples TRBV14 to TRBJ2-5; TCRdb gives TRBD2 as the D gene, but with no DNA this cannot be confirmed. Germline assignment: CDR1 SGHDN and CDR2 FVKESK. CDR3 length equals 14 residues. This chain's CDR3 is CASSPGASQETQYF.

V usage is TRBV4-2 and J usage is TRBJ2-7. CDR1 is LGHNA, CDR2 YNFKEQ, per germline. This CDR3 is 14 amino acids long. CDR3 protein: CASSDRDAAYEQYF.

The rearrangement links TRBV7-8 to TRBJ2-5; TCRdb gives TRBD2 as the D gene, but with no DNA this cannot be confirmed. The CDR3 length is 14 residues. The V gene's germline CDR1 is SGHVS and CDR2 FQNEAQ. The CDR3 loop is CASSLAGGTETQYF.

This sequence joins TRBV5-1 and TRBJ2-7; the TCRdb call, TRBD2, lacks DNA for checking. Germline lookup yields CDR1 SGHRS and CDR2 YFSETQ. This CDR3 is built from 17 residues. The CDR3 is CASSLAPSGATPLEQYF. Complete variable domain (other parts from reference TRBV5-1 and TRBJ2-7): KAGVTQTPRYLIKTRGQQVTLSCSPISGHRSVSWYQQTPGQGLQFLFEYFSETQRNKGNFPGRFSGRQFSNSRSEMNVSTLELGDSALYLCASSLAPSGATPLEQYFGPGTRLTVT.

This rearrangement joins TRBV20-1 to TRBJ1-6. Germline CDR1 and CDR2: DFQATT and SNEGSKA (reference sequence). The CDR3 covers 15 residues. CDR3 amino acids: CSASEGSGKDSPLHF.

V usage is TRBV4-2 and J usage is TRBJ1-2; with no DNA, the TCRdb D assignment of TRBD1 cannot be verified. The CDR3 covers 14 residues. Germline V lookup: CDR1 LGHNA, CDR2 YNFKEQ. The chain's CDR3 is CASSQAAPDYGYTF.

The chain couples TRBV5-1 to TRBJ2-7; the D gene TCRdb calls, TRBD1, cannot be checked with no DNA. CDR3 size: 14 residues. CDR1 and CDR2 (germline): SGHRS, YFSETQ. The CDR3 spells CASSFTGPSYEQYF.

The rearrangement uses TRBV12-3 or TRBV12-4 and TRBJ1-1. CDR3 size: 13 residues. The chain's CDR3 is CASSVIRGTEAFF.

The chain is built from TRBV5-1 and TRBJ2-3; checking the TCRdb D call of TRBD2 is not possible without DNA. The germline gives CDR1 SGHRS, CDR2 YFSETQ. CDR3 length: 17 amino acids. This CDR3 reads CASSWTTGGGGTDTQYF.